A selection of T cell receptor beta chains follows, all from one sample in a study of cytomegalovirus exposure and HLA in healthy donors. The repertoire was sequenced with immunoSEQ multiplex PCR; TCRdb's copy has only in-frame clones and lacks some. This sample's table has about 35,000 clones. Material for sequencing was PBMCs. Receptors originate from a woman between 40 and 50 years old in good health and CMV-seropositive. The CDR3 runs from the conserved cysteine through the conserved F or W. A D gene is named only where the DNA matches it firmly.

j_call v_call d_call cdr3_nt cdr3_aa
TRBJ1-1 TRBV18 . TGTGCCAGCGCACCCTTTATAAAACAGGGGAACACTGAAGCTTTCTTT CASAPFIKQGNTEAFF
TRBJ2-1 TRBV19 . TGTGCCAGTAGTATAGGGGACGGAGGGTACAATGAGCAGTTCTTC CASSIGDGGYNEQFF
TRBJ2-7 TRBV5-1 . TGCGCCAGCAGCTTGGGACAGTCCTACGAGCAGTACTTC CASSLGQSYEQYF
TRBJ2-6 TRBV15 . TGTGCCACCAGCAGAGGGACAGCTGGGGCCAACGTCCTGACTTTC CATSRGTAGANVLTF
TRBJ1-1 TRBV5-5 . TGTGCCAGCAGCCGAGAAACTAACACTGAAGCTTTCTTT CASSRETNTEAFF
TRBJ2-5 TRBV7-6 TRBD1 TGTGCCAGCAGCTTAGGGACAGGGGATCGGACCCAGTACTTC CASSLGTGDRTQYF
TRBJ1-5 TRBV7-9 TRBD1 TGTGCCAGCAGCTCCTTTGGGACAGGGGATAGCAATCAGCCCCAGCATTTT CASSSFGTGDSNQPQHF
TRBJ1-1 TRBV29-1 TRBD1 TGCAGCGTTGAAGGGGACAGTGAAGCTTTCTTT CSVEGDSEAFF
TRBJ2-7 TRBV11-2 . TGTGCCAGCAGCTTTGCTAGCTCCTACGAGCAGTACTTC CASSFASSYEQYF
TRBJ2-3 TRBV29-1 TRBD1 TGCAGCGCCGGACAGGGGCTTAAAGATACGCAGTATTTT CSAGQGLKDTQYF
TRBJ2-1 TRBV10-3 . TGTGCCATCAGTGGTGTACGGAGCTCCTACAATGAGCAGTTCTTC CAISGVRSSYNEQFF
TRBJ2-7 TRBV30 TRBD2 TGTGCCTGGGGCTCTAGCGGGAGCGACTACGAGCAGTACTTC CAWGSSGSDYEQYF
TRBJ1-2 TRBV29-1 . TGCAGCGTTGAACAGGCCCCCGGCTATGGCTACACCTTC CSVEQAPGYGYTF
TRBJ2-5 TRBV5-6 TRBD1 TGTGCCAGCACTCAGACAAAGACAGGGGGCATTTCACAAGAGAACCAGTACTTC CASTQTKTGGISQENQYF
TRBJ1-5 TRBV28 . TGTGCCAGCAGTTCTTGGACAGATCATCAGCCCCAGCATTTT CASSSWTDHQPQHF
TRBJ2-7 TRBV10-3 TRBD1 TGTGCCATCAGTGAGTCGGTAGGGGGCGGCGAGCAGTACTTC CAISESVGGGEQYF
TRBJ2-7 TRBV2 . TGTGCCAGCAGTGTAGGGGGTTGGGCCTACGAGCAGTACTTC CASSVGGWAYEQYF
TRBJ1-2 TRBV6-5 TRBD1 TGTGCCAGCAGCCGGGGACAGGGGGGGGTTGGCTACACCTTC CASSRGQGGVGYTF
TRBJ2-7 TRBV19 . TGTGCCCGAACAGGAGAAGAGCAGTACTTC CARTGEEQYF
TRBJ1-4 TRBV6-5 . TGTGCCAGCAGAGCCGTCGGACAGAAATCCGAAAAACTGTTTTTT CASRAVGQKSEKLFF
TRBJ2-7 TRBV15 . TGTGCCACCAGCGTTCAGGGTTCCTACGAGCAGTACTTC CATSVQGSYEQYF
TRBJ2-3 TRBV4-1 TRBD2 TGCGCCAGCAGCCAAATGGCGGGAGAGGCAGATACGCAGTATTTT CASSQMAGEADTQYF
TRBJ2-5 TRBV28 . TGTGCCAGCAGTTTCCCCGGGGAGACCCAGTACTTC CASSFPGETQYF
TRBJ1-1 TRBV19 TRBD1 TGTGCCAGTAGTATACAGACAGGGACGGACACTGAAGCTTTCTTT CASSIQTGTDTEAFF
TRBJ2-7 TRBV6-5 . TGTGCCAGAGTACCGAGGTTATGCGCCTACGAGCAGTACTTC CARVPRLCAYEQYF
TRBJ1-2 TRBV10-3 TRBD1 TGTGCCATCAGTGAGTTCCAGGGGGCGGAGGGCTACACCTTC CAISEFQGAEGYTF
TRBJ2-7 TRBV6-6 TRBD1 TGTGCCAGCAGCCCGGGACAGGGAACCTACGAGCAGTACTTC CASSPGQGTYEQYF
TRBJ2-3 TRBV13 TRBD2 TGTGCCAGCAGCGTAGGCCTCTCGGGAGGGCCCACAGATACGCAGTATTTT CASSVGLSGGPTDTQYF
TRBJ2-1 TRBV9 . TGTGCCAGCAGCGTAAAGGGAGAGCTTGAGCAGTTCTTC CASSVKGELEQFF
TRBJ2-7 TRBV4-1 TRBD2 TGCGCCAGCAGCCAAGTAGCGGGTCCTTACGAGCAGTACTTC CASSQVAGPYEQYF
TRBJ1-1 TRBV4-2 . TGTGCCAGCAGCAATCCAGCGTGGGAGGGACAGAACACTGAAGCTTTCTTT CASSNPAWEGQNTEAFF
TRBJ1-1 TRBV7-9 . TGTGCCAGCAGCTTGTCAGAAATGAACACTGAAGCTTTCTTT CASSLSEMNTEAFF
TRBJ2-7 TRBV6-5 TRBD2 TGTGCCAGCAGTCCAGGGACTACGTTCTACGAGCAGTACTTC CASSPGTTFYEQYF
TRBJ1-4 TRBV18 . TGTGCCAGCTCACCACCACAGGGAAGTAACGAAAAACTGTTTTTT CASSPPQGSNEKLFF
TRBJ2-3 TRBV5-1 . TGCGCCAGCAGCTTGGGTGGGGGCCCCACAGATACGCAGTATTTT CASSLGGGPTDTQYF
TRBJ1-5 TRBV30 . TGTGCCTGGGACCGGAGTGGCGGCGGGAGGCCCCAGCATTTT CAWDRSGGGRPQHF
TRBJ1-1 TRBV5-1 TRBD1 TGCGCCAGCAGCTTATCGCCGGGACAGTTGAACACTGAAGCTTTCTTT CASSLSPGQLNTEAFF
TRBJ2-3 TRBV7-2 . TGTGCCAGCAGCTTAAACCCCCTAACAGATACGCAGTATTTT CASSLNPLTDTQYF
TRBJ1-4 TRBV28 . TGTGCCAGCAGAGCCAGGGGCGGGGAAAAACTGTTTTTT CASRARGGEKLFF
TRBJ2-1 TRBV5-6 . TGTGCCAGCAGCGAGGACAACAATGAGCAGTTCTTC CASSEDNNEQFF
TRBJ1-5 TRBV28 . TGTGCCAGCATCGACGAGGGCCGGGGGGCGGAGCCCCAGCATTTT CASIDEGRGAEPQHF
TRBJ2-1 TRBV5-6 . TGTGCCAGCAGCTTGGCCTTAGGGGTCCTAGGGGGTGAGCAGTTCTTC CASSLALGVLGGEQFF
TRBJ1-1 TRBV19 . TGTGCCAGTAGTATAGGGGGGGTCAAGAACACTGAAGCTTTCTTT CASSIGGVKNTEAFF
TRBJ2-7 TRBV7-6 . TGTGCCAGCAGCTTAGGGGGGGTCTACGAGCAGTACTTC CASSLGGVYEQYF
TRBJ1-5 TRBV5-4 . TGTGCCAGCAGCAGCGGGGGCGGGTATAGCAATCAGCCCCAGCATTTT CASSSGGGYSNQPQHF
TRBJ2-1 TRBV5-1 TRBD1 TGCGCCAGCAGCTTGGGCCAGGGGGCCGTCAATGAGCAGTTCTTC CASSLGQGAVNEQFF
TRBJ2-1 TRBV6-1 . TGTGCCAGCAGTGAAACGTGGAGCTCCGACAATGAGCAGTTCTTC CASSETWSSDNEQFF